Only one count was recorded for the clone carrying this T cell receptor (beta chain). Its antigen is not identified. 13 Jbeta primers and 60 Vbeta primers were used for the PCR. Produced via immunoSEQ multiplex PCR; TCRdb's table is partial and in-frame only. The sample holds 100,000 to 150,000 clones; under 85% are singletons and the top ten take approximately 9.6%. The sample is drawn from a study of cytomegalovirus exposure and HLA in healthy donors. Study-wide background: Unique TCR beta sequences numbering around 110 million came from 150 million to 200 million T cells in an earlier analysis.

Broader study findings: Sequencing depth across donors, presence/absence analyses assumed, was roughly uniform. Some V segments could not be told apart, so they were left out, TRBV6-2 and TRBV6-3 among them. Most of the TCR beta V segments (in an earlier analysis) were productive either about 87% or about 30% of the time.

With V trimmed by 3 bases and J by 8 bases, 5 bases remained unmatched. The CDR3 has 14 amino acids. From germline, CDR1 is KGHSH and CDR2 LQKENI. This chain uses TRBV18 with TRBJ1-4; 8 bases agree with TRBD1. The receptor's source is a woman between 50 and 59 years old in good health and CMV-seropositive. Sample: PBMCs. CDR3 DNA: TGTGCCAGCTCACCGACAGGGGCGAGGGAAAAACTGTTTTTT. Translated, it gives CASSPTGAREKLFF.